The T cell receptor beta chain under discussion was sequenced for a study of radiotherapy plus CTLA-4 blockade in lung cancer. Background on the study: Overall, around 19% of patients showed an objective response, while 31% attained disease control.

There are 14 residues in the CDR3. V was pared by 7 bases and J by 1 base, with 13 bases between. CDR1 is MNHNS and CDR2 is SASEGT in the germline V gene. Sequenced by immunoSEQ multiplex PCR; TCRdb stores in-frame clones only, minus some. The table lists about 88,000 clones, around 72% of them singletons. Focal radiation was given together with CTLA-4 blockade (ipilimumab) to patients with chemo-refractory metastatic non-small-cell lung cancer. Concerning this clone: Its antigen is still unknown.

Study-level points and caveats: Best predicting response, reportedly, were early blood T cell clone dynamics, with interferon-beta.

The origin of this receptor is a human donor with non-small cell lung cancer that progressed on radiotherapy plus ipilimumab. The sequencing used peripheral blood, collected from a patient treated with radiotherapy plus ipilimumab. The gene calls are TRBV6-1 and TRBJ1-1; possible D gene TRBD1, 5 bases. The CDR3 DNA reads as TGTGCCAGCAACCCGACAGTTTGGAACACTGAAGCTTTCTTT. This gives the protein CASNPTVWNTEAFF.